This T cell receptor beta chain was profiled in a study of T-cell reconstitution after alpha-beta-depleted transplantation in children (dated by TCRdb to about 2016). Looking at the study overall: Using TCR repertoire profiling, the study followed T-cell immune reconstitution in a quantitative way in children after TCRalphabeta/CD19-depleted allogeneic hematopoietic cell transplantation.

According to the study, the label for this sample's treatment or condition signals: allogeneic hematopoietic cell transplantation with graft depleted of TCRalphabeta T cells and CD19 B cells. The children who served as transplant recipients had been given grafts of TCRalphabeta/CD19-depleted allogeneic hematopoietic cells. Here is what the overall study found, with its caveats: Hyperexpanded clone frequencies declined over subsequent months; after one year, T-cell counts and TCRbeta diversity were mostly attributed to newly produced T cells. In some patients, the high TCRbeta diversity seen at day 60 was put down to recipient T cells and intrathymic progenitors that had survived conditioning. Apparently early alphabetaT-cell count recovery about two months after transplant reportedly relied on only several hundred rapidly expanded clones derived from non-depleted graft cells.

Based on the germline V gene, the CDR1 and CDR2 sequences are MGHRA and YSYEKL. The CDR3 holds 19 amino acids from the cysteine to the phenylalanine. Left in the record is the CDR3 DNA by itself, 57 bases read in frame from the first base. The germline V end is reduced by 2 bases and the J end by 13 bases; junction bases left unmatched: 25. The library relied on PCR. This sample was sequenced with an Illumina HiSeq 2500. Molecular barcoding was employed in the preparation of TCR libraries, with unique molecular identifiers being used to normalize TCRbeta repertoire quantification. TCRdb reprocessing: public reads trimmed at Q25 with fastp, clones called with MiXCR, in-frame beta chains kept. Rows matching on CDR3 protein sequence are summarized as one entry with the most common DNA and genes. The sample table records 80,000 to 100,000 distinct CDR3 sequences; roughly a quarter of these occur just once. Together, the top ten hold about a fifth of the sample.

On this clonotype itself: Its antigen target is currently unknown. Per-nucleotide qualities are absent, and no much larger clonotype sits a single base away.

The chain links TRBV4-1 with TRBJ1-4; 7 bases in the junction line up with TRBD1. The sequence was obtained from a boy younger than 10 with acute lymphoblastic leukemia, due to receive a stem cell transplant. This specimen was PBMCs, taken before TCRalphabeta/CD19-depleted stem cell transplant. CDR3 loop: CASSQLVRDRTFRMVGLFF. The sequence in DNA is TGCGCCAGCAGCCAACTGGTCCGGGACAGAACCTTCCGTATGGTCGGACTGTTTTTT.